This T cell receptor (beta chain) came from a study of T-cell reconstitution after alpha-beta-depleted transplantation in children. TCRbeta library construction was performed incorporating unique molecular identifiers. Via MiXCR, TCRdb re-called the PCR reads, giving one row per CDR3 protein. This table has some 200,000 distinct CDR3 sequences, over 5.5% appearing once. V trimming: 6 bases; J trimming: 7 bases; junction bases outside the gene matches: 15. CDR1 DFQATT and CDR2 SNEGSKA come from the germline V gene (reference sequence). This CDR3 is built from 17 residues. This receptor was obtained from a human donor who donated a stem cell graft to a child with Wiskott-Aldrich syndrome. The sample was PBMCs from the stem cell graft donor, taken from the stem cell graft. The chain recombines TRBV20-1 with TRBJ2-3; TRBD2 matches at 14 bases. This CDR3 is CSAPRTSGGLPLNTQYF. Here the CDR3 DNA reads TGCAGTGCCCCCCGGACTAGCGGGGGGCTACCCCTAAATACGCAGTATTTT.